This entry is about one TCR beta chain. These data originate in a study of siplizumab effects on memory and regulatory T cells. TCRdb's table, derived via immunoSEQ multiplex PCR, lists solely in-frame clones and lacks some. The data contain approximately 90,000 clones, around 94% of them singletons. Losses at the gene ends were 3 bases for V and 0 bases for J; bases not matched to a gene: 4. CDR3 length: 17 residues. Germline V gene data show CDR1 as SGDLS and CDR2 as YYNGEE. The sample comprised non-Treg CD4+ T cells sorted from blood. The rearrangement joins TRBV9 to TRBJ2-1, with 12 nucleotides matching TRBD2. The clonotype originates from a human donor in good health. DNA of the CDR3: TGTGCCAGCAGCGGGACTAGCGGGGACAACTCCTACAATGAGCAGTTCTTC. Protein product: CASSGTSGDNSYNEQFF.